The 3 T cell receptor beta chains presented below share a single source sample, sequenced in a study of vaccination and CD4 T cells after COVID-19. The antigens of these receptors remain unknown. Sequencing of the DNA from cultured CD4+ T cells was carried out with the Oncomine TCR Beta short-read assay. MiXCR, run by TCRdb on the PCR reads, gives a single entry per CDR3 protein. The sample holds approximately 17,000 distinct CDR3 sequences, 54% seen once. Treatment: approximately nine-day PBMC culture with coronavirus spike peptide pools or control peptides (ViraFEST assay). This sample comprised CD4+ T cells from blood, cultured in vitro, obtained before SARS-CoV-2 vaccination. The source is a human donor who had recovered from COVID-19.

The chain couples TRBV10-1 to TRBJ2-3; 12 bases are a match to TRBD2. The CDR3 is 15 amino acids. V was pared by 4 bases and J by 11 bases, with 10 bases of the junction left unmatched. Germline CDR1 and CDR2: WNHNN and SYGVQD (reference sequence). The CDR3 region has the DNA TGCGCCAGCAGTGGTCTAGCGGGAGGGTCCTTAAAGCAGTATTTT. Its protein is CASSGLAGGSLKQYF.

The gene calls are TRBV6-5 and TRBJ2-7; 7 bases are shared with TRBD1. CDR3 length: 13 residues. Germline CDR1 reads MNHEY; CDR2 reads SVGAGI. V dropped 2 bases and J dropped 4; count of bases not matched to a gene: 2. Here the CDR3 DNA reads TGTGCCAGCAGTTACCGGGGACAGTACGAGCAGTACTTC. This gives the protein CASSYRGQYEQYF.

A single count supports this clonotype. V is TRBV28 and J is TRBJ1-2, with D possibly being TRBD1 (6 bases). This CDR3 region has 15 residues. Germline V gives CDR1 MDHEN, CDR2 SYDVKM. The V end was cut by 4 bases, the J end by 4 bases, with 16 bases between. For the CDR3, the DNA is TGTGCCAGCAGTTCCCCCGACAGGAGGGTCTATGGCTACACCTTC. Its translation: CASSSPDRRVYGYTF.